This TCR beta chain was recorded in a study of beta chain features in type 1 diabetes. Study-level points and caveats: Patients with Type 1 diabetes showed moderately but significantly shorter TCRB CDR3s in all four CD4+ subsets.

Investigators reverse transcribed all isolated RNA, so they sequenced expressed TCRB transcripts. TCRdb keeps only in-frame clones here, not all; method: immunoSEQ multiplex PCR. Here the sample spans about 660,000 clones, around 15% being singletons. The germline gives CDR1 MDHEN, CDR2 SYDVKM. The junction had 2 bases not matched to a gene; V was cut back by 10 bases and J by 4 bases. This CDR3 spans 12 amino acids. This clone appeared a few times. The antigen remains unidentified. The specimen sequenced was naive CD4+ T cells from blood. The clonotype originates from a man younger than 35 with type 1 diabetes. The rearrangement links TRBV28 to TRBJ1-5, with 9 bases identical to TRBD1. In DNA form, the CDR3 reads TGTGCCACCGGGACAGGGAATCAGCCCCAGCATTTT. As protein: CATGTGNQPQHF.